The T cell receptor beta chain under discussion was sequenced for a study of T cell repertoires in cytomegalovirus infection. General study results and limits: Cumulative public TCR beta family frequency identified CMV carriers with the relevant HLA.

Germline-derived CDR1 and CDR2 are DFQATT and SNEGSKA (reference sequence). CDR3 length: 16 residues. Trimming cost V 0 bases and J 6 bases; bases outside gene matches: 10. TCRdb analysed the reads with MiXCR anew, one entry per CDR3 protein. The sample includes 700,000 to 950,000 distinct CDR3 sequences, 30% to 35% of them seen just once. Regarding this clonotype: The antigen is not known.

The chain is built from TRBV20-1 and TRBJ2-1; 8 bases fit TRBD1. This clonotype was obtained from a human donor in good health (CMV status not recorded). Some clones in this sample may be carry-over from other donors' samples. Material: cultured CD8+ T cells from PBMCs, obtained from culture after CMV antigen stimulation. CDR3 loop: CSARDPSGGYFNEQFF. The CDR3 DNA follows: TGCAGTGCTAGAGATCCTTCAGGGGGCTATTTCAATGAGCAGTTCTTC.